These T cell receptor beta chains were read from a single sample in a study of T cell responses to AZD1222 COVID-19 vaccine. Using immunoSEQ multiplex PCR, the repertoire was profiled, and TCRdb retains in-frame clones only, with some absent. The sample holds about 97,000 clones; approximately 90% are singletons and the top ten take approximately 7%. The material was peripheral blood, obtained on day 0 of AZD1222 vaccination. These receptor sequences come from an adult in good health. The CDR3 runs from the conserved cysteine through the conserved F or W. Each record gives: V gene, J gene, CDR3 protein.

TRBV6-6	TRBJ1-6	CASSPRGRWAHNSPLHF
TRBV7-8	TRBJ2-3	CASSFRQGVDTQYF
TRBV19	TRBJ1-4	CASSIRGRMFF
TRBV5-1	TRBJ1-4	CASSGQGANEKLFF
TRBV20-1	TRBJ1-5	CSASVGPSNQPQHF
TRBV5-1	TRBJ2-1	CASSLVNGGNEQFF
TRBV4-3	TRBJ1-2	CASSPEGNYGYTF
TRBV9	TRBJ2-3	CASSTFQEDTQYF
TRBV24-1	TRBJ1-5	CATSARQSNQPQHF
TRBV1	TRBJ2-7	CTSSHVGLAESYEQYF
TRBV5-1	TRBJ2-3	CASTIGQGIPDTQYF
TRBV2	TRBJ1-4	CASRPRYIEEKLFF
TRBV13	TRBJ2-7	CASSLKGGLRYEQYF
TRBV30	TRBJ2-2	CAWSVRLAGAQTGELFF
TRBV6-1	TRBJ2-1	CASSDPGLAGLAQFF
TRBV21-1	TRBJ2-7	CASSKVGLAGERSYEQYF
TRBV9	TRBJ2-3	CASSLRTSQDTQYF
TRBV4-1	TRBJ1-4	CASSLAPTASNEKLFF
TRBV4-2	TRBJ2-1	CASSVRAGAPAGVYNEQFF
TRBV6-6	TRBJ1-3	CASGGSGNTIYF
TRBV3-1/TRBV3-2	TRBJ1-4	CASSQDLGKLFF
TRBV7-8	TRBJ1-5	CASSFGQGRQPQHF
TRBV5-6	TRBJ2-5	CASSRKMRPGETQYF